These 13 T cell receptor beta chains were sequenced from one sample in a study of blood T cells in healthy people across ages. Sample-barcoded 5' priming and a J-beta primer mix drove a second PCR of roughly 6 to 12 cycles. One entry per CDR3 protein results from TCRdb running MiXCR on the 5' RACE reads. The sample lists about 900,000 distinct CDR3 sequences; around two thirds were seen once. What was sequenced was blood. Every receptor here comes from a man aged 25 to 40 in good health.

V gene TRBV20-1 combines with J gene TRBJ2-1, with 11 nucleotides matching TRBD2. The V gene's germline CDR1 is DFQATT and CDR2 SNEGSKA (reference sequence). With V trimmed by 1 base and J by 0 bases, 2 bases remained unmatched. The CDR3 has 16 residues. CDR3 region: CSARGLAGSSYNEQFF. CDR3 coding DNA: TGCAGTGCTAGAGGACTAGCGGGGAGCTCCTACAATGAGCAGTTCTTC.

This clonotype came up a few times. Sequence at one end of the junction differs from germline and may be a read error. This chain joins TRBV5-1 and TRBJ1-2; unclear D gene. From germline, CDR1 is SGHRS and CDR2 YFSETQ. This CDR3 has 14 amino acids. This CDR3 reads CASSPAGNNYGYTF. DNA for the CDR3: TGCGCCAGCAGCCCAGCCGGCAATAACTATGGCTATACCTTC. The whole variable domain, filled in from reference TRBV5-1 and TRBJ1-2, reads KAGVTQTPRYLIKTRGQQVTLSCSPISGHRSVSWYQQTPGQGLQFLFEYFSETQRNKGNFPGRFSGRQFSNSRSEMNVSTLELGDSALYLCASSPAGNNYGYTFGSGTRLTVV.

The rearrangement joins TRBV30 to TRBJ1-1; D is uncertain. CDR3 length: 13 residues. CDR1 is GTSNPN and CDR2 is SVGIG in the germline V gene (reference sequence). Trimming removed 4 bases at V and 1 base at J, with 10 bases between. CDR3 region: CAWTAVPNTEAFF. CDR3 in DNA: TGTGCCTGGACGGCAGTCCCGAACACTGAAGCTTTCTTT.

The genes are TRBV29-1 and TRBJ2-6, with D tentatively TRBD1 (6 bases). The V gene lost 4 bases and the J gene lost 2 bases, with 12 bases spanning the gap. Germline V gene sequence: CDR1 SQVTM, CDR2 ANQGSEA. This CDR3 is 15 amino acids long. CDR3 coding DNA: TGCAGCGTTGGGGCAGGGGTTACTGGGGCCAACGTCCTGACTTTC. Protein sequence: CSVGAGVTGANVLTF.

The CDR3 loop is CASSLAPAGPRNEQFF. For the CDR3, the DNA is TGTGCCAGCAGCTTAGCTCCGGCAGGGCCCCGCAATGAGCAGTTCTTC. The chain uses TRBV7-6 and TRBJ2-1; perhaps TRBD1 as D (5 bases). CDR1 is SGHVS and CDR2 is FNYEAQ in the germline V gene. Trimming removed 0 bases at V and 6 bases at J, with 15 bases between. CDR3 length: 16 amino acids.

The genes are TRBV5-1 and TRBJ2-1; D gene uncertain. Germline CDR1 reads SGHRS; CDR2 reads YFSETQ. V was cut by 3 bases and J by 8 bases, with 15 bases left in between. The CDR3 is made up of 14 amino acids. Written as DNA, the CDR3 is TGCGCCAGCAGCTACCCTGAGCGAAGCGATGAGCAGTTCTTC. Its translation is CASSYPERSDEQFF.

The chain links TRBV12-5 to TRBJ2-7; no clear D. Trimming left V 5 bases short and J 6 bases short, with 14 bases between. The germline V gene encodes CDR1 LGHNT and CDR2 FRNRAP. The length of the CDR3 is 13 residues. In DNA, the CDR3 is TGTGCTAGTGGTCAGGACCGGTGGTCCGAGCAGTACTTC. The encoded protein is CASGQDRWSEQYF. Using reference TRBV12-5 and TRBJ2-7 for the parts outside the CDR3, the full variable domain is DARVTQTPRHKVTEMGQEVTMRCQPILGHNTVFWYRQTMMQGLELLAYFRNRAPLDDSGMPKDRFSAEMPDATLATLKIQPSEPRDSAVYFCASGQDRWSEQYFGPGTRLTVT.

V and J are TRBV6-5 and TRBJ2-1, with 10 bases identical to TRBD1. CDR3 length: 14 residues. Germline V gene data show CDR1 as MNHEY and CDR2 as SVGAGI. V was pared by 0 bases and J by 10 bases, with 3 bases of the junction left unmatched. CDR3 loop: CASSYSGQGGEQFF. As DNA, the CDR3 is TGTGCCAGCAGTTACTCTGGACAGGGGGGAGAGCAGTTCTTC.

This clonotype was seen a handful of times. V usage is TRBV5-1 and J usage is TRBJ2-7; tentative D call: TRBD2 (5 bases). The V end lost 4 bases, the J end lost 1 base, and 12 bases lay between the germline ends. The CDR3 loop spans 14 amino acids. Per germline, CDR1 SGHRS and CDR2 YFSETQ. The CDR3 nucleotides are TGCGCCAGCAGCGCAAGTGGCGGGTCCTACGAGCAGTACTTC. Translating gives CASSASGGSYEQYF.

The chain uses TRBV6-5 and TRBJ2-7; D ambiguous. The V and J ends lost 6 bases and 4 bases respectively, with 13 bases between them. This CDR3 is built from 13 residues. The germline V gene encodes CDR1 MNHEY and CDR2 SVGAGI. This CDR3 reads CASSYTDGYEQYF. CDR3 nucleotide sequence: TGTGCCAGCAGCTACACCGACGGTTACGAGCAGTACTTC.

This clonotype occurred a few times. The CDR3 protein is CASSRGGAANEKLFF. CDR3 DNA: TGTGCCAGCAGCCGGGGGGGGGCGGCTAATGAAAAACTGTTTTTT. The rearrangement links TRBV7-2 to TRBJ1-4; D may be TRBD1 (6 bases). Trimming removed 5 bases at V and 3 bases at J, with 13 bases between. CDR3 length: 15 amino acids. Germline V lookup: CDR1 SGHTA, CDR2 FQGNSA. Based on the CDR3 plus reference TRBV7-2 and TRBJ1-4, the full variable domain is GAGVSQSPSNKVTEKGKDVELRCDPISGHTALYWYRQSLGQGLEFLIYFQGNSAPDKSGLPSDRFSAERTGGSVSTLTIQRTQQEDSAVYLCASSRGGAANEKLFFGSGTQLSVL.

The V and J genes are TRBV10-3 and TRBJ2-7, with TRBD1 identical over 9 bases. This CDR3 region has 15 residues. Germline loops: CDR1 ENHRY, CDR2 SYGVKD. V lost 3 bases and J lost 3; bases outside the gene matches: 6. CDR3 coding DNA: TGTGCCATCAGTGAAGCCGGGACAGGGAACTACGAGCAGTACTTC. It specifies CAISEAGTGNYEQYF.

The V call is TRBV20-1, the J call TRBJ2-3; TRBD1 matches at 9 bases. Germline loops: CDR1 DFQATT, CDR2 SNEGSKA (reference sequence). V trimming: 6 bases; J trimming: 1 base; junction bases outside the gene matches: 5. The CDR3 runs to 14 residues. The CDR3 DNA follows: TGCAGTGCCCATACAGGGGGCCGCACAGATACGCAGTATTTT. Encoded protein: CSAHTGGRTDTQYF.